Shown below are 2 T cell receptor beta chains from a single sample sequenced in a study of ipilimumab plus nivolumab after autologous stem cell transplantation. TCRdb's copy holds only in-frame clones and misses some; the assay was immunoSEQ multiplex PCR. The data hold roughly 17,000 clones, with around 85% observed a single time. The sample was PBMCs, taken in a trial of ipilimumab plus nivolumab as post-transplant consolidation. The receptors were gathered from a male donor with diffuse large B-cell lymphoma.

This clone is medium-sized in the sample. CDR3 region: CASSLRGTGELFF. CDR3 coding DNA: TGTGCCAGCAGTCTTAGGGGCACCGGGGAGCTGTTTTTT. The genes are TRBV28 and TRBJ2-2; TRBD1 might be the D (5 bases). The germline V and J ends were trimmed by 5 bases and 4 bases, with 8 bases remaining between them. The CDR3 covers 13 residues. Germline V CDR1 and CDR2: MDHEN, SYDVKM.

The chain is built from TRBV28 and TRBJ1-1, with TRBD1 identical over 7 bases. In germline, CDR1 is MDHEN, CDR2 SYDVKM. V lost 7 bases, J lost 1 base, and 3 bases stayed unmatched. The CDR3 consists of 13 residues. The chain's CDR3 is CASTRQGNTEAFF. The CDR3, as DNA: TGTGCCAGCACCAGACAGGGGAACACTGAAGCTTTCTTT.